The clone carrying this T cell receptor beta chain was counted only a few times. This entry comes from a study of CD4+ T cells in melanoma. Trimming removed 2 bases from V and 5 bases from J, with 9 bases in between. Germline CDR1 and CDR2: MNHEY and SVGAGI. The CDR3 is made up of 13 amino acids. TCRdb's copy holds only in-frame clones and misses some; the assay was immunoSEQ multiplex PCR. This table has about 50,000 clones, roughly 89% appearing once. V usage is TRBV6-5 and J usage is TRBJ1-1; D uncertain. The receptor was derived from a human donor with melanoma. The sequencing sample was made of peripheral blood. DNA for the CDR3: TGTGCCAGCAGTTACCGGGTCGAGACTGAAGCTTTCTTT. Translated: CASSYRVETEAFF.